One sample yielded the 4 T cell receptor beta chains listed below, sequenced in a study of blood T cells in healthy people across ages. Through a sample-barcoded 5' primer and a J-beta primer mix, a second PCR was run for roughly 6 to 12 cycles. One entry per CDR3 protein results from TCRdb running MiXCR on the 5' RACE reads. Seen here are some 1.5 million distinct CDR3 sequences, 40% to 45% observed once, and the top ten hold around 4%. What was sequenced was blood. These receptors were collected from a woman aged 18-29 years in good health.

This chain uses TRBV4-1 with TRBJ1-1; D is undetermined. Deletions cut 1 base from V and 0 bases from J, with 9 bases between. Germline assignment: CDR1 MGHRA and CDR2 YSYEKL. The CDR3 loop spans 15 amino acids. The CDR3 here is CASSQGPVMNTEAFF. For the CDR3, the DNA is TGCGCCAGCAGCCAAGGTCCGGTCATGAACACTGAAGCTTTCTTT.

The CDR3 coding sequence is TGTGCCAGCAGCCAAGAATGGCCGAACACTGAAGCTTTCTTT. This codes for CASSQEWPNTEAFF. The rearrangement joins TRBV3-1 to TRBJ1-1; D is ambiguous. The germline V gene encodes CDR1 LGHDT and CDR2 YNNKEL (reference sequence). Trimming took off 0 bases at V and 1 base at J, with 6 bases between the two ends. This CDR3 spans 14 amino acids.

CDR3 DNA sequence: TGCGCCAGCAGCTTCGGACAGGGGGCTCGGATAGATACGCAGTATTTT. Translation gives CASSFGQGARIDTQYF. J is TRBJ2-3 and V is TRBV4-1; 11 nucleotides match TRBD1. V lost 5 bases and J lost 5; bases outside the gene matches: 9. Germline V gives CDR1 MGHRA, CDR2 YSYEKL. The CDR3 extends over 16 amino acids.

The chain combines TRBV5-1 with TRBJ2-1; 13 positions agree with TRBD2. Germline V gene lookup returns CDR1 SGHRS and CDR2 YFSETQ. The CDR3 totals 15 residues. With 2 bases clipped from V and 10 bases from J, the junction kept 6 bases outside the gene matches. CDR3 DNA: TGCGCCAGCAGCTTACTGACTAGCGGGGGGTACGAGCAGTTCTTC. This encodes CASSLLTSGGYEQFF.